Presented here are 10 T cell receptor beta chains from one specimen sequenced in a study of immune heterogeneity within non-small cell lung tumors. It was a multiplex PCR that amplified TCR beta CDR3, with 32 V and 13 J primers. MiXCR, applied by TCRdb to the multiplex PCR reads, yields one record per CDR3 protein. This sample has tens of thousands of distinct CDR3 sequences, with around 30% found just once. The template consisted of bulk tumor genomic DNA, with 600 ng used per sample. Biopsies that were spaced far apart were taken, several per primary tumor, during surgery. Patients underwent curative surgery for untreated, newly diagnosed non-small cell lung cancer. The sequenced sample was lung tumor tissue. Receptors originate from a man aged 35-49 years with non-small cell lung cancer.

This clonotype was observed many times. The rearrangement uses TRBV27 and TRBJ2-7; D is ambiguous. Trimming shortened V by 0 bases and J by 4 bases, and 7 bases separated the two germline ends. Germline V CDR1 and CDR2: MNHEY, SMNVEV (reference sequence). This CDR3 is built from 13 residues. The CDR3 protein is CASSLSARYEQYF. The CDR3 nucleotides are TGTGCCAGCAGTTTATCGGCCCGTTACGAGCAGTACTTC.

CDR3 sequence (DNA): TGTGCCAGCAGTCTCTTAGCTACGGGGGAGCTGTTTTTT. This gives the protein CASSLLATGELFF. This chain joins TRBV2 and TRBJ2-2; no clear D. The CDR3 runs to 13 residues. V lost 5 bases and J lost 8, with 12 bases in between. Per the germline V gene, CDR1 is SNHLY and CDR2 is FYNNEI.

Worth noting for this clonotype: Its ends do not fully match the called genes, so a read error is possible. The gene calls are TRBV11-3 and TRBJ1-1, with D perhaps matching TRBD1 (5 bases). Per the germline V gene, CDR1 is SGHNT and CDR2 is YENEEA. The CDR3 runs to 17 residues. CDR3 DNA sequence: TGTGCCAGCAGCTTAGATCCGTGGGGCCAGCTCAACACTGAAGGTTTCTTT. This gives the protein CASSLDPWGQLNTEGFF.

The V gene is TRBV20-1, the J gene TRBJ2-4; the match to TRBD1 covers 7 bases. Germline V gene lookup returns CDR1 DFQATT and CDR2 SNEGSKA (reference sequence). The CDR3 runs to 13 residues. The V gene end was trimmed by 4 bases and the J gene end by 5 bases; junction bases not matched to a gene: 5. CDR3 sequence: CSATTGAENIQYF. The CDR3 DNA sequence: TGCAGTGCTACCACAGGGGCTGAAAACATTCAGTACTTC.

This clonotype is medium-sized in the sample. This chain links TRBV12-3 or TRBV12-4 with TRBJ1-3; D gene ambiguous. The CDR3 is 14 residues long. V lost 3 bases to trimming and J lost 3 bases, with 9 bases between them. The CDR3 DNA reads TGTGCCAGCAGTTTCGGTGTTCGTGGAAACACCATATATTTT. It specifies CASSFGVRGNTIYF.

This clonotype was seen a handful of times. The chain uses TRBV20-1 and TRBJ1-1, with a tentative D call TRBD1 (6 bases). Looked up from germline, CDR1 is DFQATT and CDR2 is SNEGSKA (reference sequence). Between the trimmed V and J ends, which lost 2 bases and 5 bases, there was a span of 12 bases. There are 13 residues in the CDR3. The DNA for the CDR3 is TGCAGTGCTAGAACAGGGTGGCTTACTGAAGCTTTCTTT. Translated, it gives CSARTGWLTEAFF.

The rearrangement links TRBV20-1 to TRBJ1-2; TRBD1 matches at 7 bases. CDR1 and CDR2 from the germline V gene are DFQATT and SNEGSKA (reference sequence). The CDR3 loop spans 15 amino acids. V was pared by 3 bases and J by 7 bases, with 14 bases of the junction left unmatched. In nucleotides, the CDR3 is TGCAGTGCTAGTCCCGTGGGGGAAGGGGGCTTTGGCTACACCTTC. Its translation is CSASPVGEGGFGYTF.

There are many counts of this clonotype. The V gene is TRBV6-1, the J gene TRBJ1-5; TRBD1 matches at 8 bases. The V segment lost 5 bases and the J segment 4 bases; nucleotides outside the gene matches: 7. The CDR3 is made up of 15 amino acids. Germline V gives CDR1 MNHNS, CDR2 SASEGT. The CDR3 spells CASSYGRQGNQPQHF. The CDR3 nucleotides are TGTGCCAGCAGTTATGGGCGACAGGGGAATCAGCCCCAGCATTTT.

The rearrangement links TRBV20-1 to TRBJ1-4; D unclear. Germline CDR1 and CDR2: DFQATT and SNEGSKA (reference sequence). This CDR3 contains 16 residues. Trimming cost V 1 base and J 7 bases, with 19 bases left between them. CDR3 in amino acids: CSARGTEGSIAEKLFF. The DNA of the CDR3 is TGCAGTGCTAGAGGAACCGAAGGCAGCATAGCTGAAAAACTGTTTTTT.

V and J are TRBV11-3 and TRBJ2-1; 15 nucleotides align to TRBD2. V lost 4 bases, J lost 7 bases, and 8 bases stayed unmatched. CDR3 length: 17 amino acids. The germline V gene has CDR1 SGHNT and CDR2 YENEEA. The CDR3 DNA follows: TGTGCCAGCAGCTCCCCCGGACTAGCGGGAGGGCGAAATGAGCAGTTCTTC. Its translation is CASSSPGLAGGRNEQFF.